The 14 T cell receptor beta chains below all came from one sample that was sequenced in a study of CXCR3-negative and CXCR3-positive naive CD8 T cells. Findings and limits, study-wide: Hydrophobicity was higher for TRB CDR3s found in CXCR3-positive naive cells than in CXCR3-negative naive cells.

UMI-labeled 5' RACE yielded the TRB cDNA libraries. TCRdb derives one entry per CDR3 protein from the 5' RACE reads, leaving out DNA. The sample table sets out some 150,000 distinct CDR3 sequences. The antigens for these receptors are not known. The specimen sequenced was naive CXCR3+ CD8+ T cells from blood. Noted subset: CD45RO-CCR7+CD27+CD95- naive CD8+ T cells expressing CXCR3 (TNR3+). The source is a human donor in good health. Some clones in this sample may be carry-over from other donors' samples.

This CDR3 is CASSRSEREEYTGELFF. The chain is built from TRBV6-6 and TRBJ2-2; TCRdb indicates TRBD2, and absent DNA this call remains unverified. The germline CDR1 and CDR2 sequences are MNHNY and SVGAGI (reference sequence). The CDR3 spans 17 residues.

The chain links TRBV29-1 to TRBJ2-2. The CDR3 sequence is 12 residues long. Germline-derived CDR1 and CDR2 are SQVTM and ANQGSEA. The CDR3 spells CSVAGNTGELFF.

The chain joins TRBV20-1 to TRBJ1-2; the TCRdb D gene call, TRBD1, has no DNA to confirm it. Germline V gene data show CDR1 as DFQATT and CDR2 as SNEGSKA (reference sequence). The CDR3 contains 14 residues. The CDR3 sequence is CSARAGDPPYGYTF.

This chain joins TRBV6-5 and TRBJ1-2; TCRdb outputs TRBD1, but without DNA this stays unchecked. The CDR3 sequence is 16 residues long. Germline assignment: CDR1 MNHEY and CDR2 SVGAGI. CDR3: CASWGGTGGTNYGYTF.

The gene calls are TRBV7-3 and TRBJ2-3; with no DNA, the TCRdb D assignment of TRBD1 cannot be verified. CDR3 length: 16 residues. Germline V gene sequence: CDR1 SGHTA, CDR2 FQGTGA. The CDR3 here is CASSLTGPGPTDTQYF.

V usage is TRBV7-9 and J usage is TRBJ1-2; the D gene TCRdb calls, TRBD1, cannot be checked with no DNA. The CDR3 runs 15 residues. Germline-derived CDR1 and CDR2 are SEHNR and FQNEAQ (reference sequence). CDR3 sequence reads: CASSSPGTVNYGYTF.

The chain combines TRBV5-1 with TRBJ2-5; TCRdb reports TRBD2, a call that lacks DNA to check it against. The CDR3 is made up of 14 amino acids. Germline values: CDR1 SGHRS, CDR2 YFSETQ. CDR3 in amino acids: CASSLEAGEETQYF.

CDR3 sequence reads: CASSYSVGENYGYTF. The chain combines TRBV6-6 with TRBJ1-2; TCRdb's assignment of TRBD1 cannot be checked, as there is no DNA. Germline CDR1 reads MNHNY; CDR2 reads SVGAGI (reference sequence). The CDR3 extends over 15 amino acids.

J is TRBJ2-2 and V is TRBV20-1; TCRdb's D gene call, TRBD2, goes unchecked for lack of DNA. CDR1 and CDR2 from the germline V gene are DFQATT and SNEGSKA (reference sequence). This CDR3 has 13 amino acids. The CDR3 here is CSVSGSGTGELFF.

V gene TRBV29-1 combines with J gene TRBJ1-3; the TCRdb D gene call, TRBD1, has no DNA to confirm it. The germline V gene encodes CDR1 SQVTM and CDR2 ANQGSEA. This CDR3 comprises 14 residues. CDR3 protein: CSVEATGLGNTIYF.

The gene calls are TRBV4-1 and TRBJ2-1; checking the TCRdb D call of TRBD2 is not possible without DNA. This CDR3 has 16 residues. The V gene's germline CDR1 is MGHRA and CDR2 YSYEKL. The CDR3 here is CASSPRGAGGPAGQFF.

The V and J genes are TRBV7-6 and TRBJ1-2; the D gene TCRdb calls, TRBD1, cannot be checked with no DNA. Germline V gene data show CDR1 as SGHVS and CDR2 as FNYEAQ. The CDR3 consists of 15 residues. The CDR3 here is CASSLHDRADYGYTF.

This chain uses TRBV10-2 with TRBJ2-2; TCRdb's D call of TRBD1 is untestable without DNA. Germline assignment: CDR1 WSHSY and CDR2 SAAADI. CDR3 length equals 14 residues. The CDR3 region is CASSEGGNTGELFF.

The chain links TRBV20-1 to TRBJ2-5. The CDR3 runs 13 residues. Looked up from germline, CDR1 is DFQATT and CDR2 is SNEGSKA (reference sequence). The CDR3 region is CSARKGVQETQYF.